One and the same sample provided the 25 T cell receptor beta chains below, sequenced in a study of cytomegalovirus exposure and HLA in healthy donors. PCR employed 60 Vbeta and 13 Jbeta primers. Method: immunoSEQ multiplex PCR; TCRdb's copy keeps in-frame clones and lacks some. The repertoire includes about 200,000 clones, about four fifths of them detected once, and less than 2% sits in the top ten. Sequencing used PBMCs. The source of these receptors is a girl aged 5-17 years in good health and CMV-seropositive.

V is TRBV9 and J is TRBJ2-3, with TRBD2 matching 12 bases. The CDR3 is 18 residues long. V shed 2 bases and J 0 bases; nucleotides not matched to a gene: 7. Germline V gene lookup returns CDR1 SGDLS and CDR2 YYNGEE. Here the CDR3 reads CASSVGLAGDTSTDTQYF. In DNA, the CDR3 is TGTGCCAGCAGCGTGGGACTAGCGGGCGATACTAGCACAGATACGCAGTATTTT. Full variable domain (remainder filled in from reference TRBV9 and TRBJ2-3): DSGVTQTPKHLITATGQRVTLRCSPRSGDLSVYWYQQSLDQGLQFLIQYYNGEERAKGNILERFSAQQFPDLHSELNLSSLELGDSALYFCASSVGLAGDTSTDTQYFGPGTRLTVL.

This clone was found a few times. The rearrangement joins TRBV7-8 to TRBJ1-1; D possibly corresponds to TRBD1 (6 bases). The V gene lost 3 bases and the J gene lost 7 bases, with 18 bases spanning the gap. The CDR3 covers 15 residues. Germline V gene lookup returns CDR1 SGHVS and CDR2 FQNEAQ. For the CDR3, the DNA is TGTGCCAGCAGCTTGGACAGCCGTGGGGGTGATGAAGCTTTCTTT. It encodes CASSLDSRGGDEAFF.

The CDR3 DNA reads TGTGCCAGCAGCTTTACTAGCGAGTCCTACAATGAGCAGTTCTTC. Translating it yields CASSFTSESYNEQFF. The V and J genes are TRBV5-4 and TRBJ2-1, with 7 bases lining up with TRBD2. This CDR3 contains 15 residues. J lost 1 base, V lost 2 bases, and 3 bases had no gene match. In germline, CDR1 is SGHNT, CDR2 YYREEE (reference sequence).

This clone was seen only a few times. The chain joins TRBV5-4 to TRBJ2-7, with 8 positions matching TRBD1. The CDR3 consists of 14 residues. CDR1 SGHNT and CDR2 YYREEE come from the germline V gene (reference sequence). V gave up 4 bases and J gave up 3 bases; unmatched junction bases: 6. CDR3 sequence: CASSVPGQVYEQYF. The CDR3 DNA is TGTGCCAGCAGCGTACCGGGACAGGTCTACGAGCAGTACTTC.

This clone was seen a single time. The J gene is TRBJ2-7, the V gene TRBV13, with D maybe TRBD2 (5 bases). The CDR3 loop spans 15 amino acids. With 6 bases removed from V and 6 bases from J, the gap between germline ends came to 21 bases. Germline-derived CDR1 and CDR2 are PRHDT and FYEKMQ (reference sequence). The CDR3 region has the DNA TGTGCCAGCAGTTCCCACGGTGGGAGTGAGGGCGAGCAGTACTTC. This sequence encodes CASSSHGGSEGEQYF. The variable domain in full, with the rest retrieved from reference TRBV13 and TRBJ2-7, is AAGVIQSPRHLIKEKRETATLKCYPIPRHDTVYWYQQGPGQDPQFLISFYEKMQSDKGSIPDRFSAQQFSDYHSELNMSSLELGDSALYFCASSSHGGSEGEQYFGPGTRLTVT.

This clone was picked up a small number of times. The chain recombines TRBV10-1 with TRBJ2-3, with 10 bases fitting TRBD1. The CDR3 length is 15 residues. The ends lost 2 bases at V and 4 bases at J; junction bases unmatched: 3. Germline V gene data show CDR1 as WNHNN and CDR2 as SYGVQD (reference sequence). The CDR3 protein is CASSEGTGDADTQYF. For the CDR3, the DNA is TGCGCCAGCAGTGAGGGGACAGGGGACGCAGATACGCAGTATTTT.

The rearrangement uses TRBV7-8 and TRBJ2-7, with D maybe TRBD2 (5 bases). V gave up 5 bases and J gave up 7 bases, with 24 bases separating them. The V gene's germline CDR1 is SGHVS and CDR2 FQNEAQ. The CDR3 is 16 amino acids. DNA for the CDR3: TGTGCCAGCAGCCTATCCTCTCCCGGGGTCCTGGGGGAGCAGTACTTC. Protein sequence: CASSLSSPGVLGEQYF.

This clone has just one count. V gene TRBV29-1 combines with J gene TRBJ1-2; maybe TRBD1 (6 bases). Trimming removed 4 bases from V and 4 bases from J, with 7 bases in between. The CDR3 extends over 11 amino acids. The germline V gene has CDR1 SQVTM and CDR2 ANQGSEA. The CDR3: CSVVGAYGYTF. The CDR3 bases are TGCAGCGTTGTGGGGGCCTATGGCTACACCTTC.

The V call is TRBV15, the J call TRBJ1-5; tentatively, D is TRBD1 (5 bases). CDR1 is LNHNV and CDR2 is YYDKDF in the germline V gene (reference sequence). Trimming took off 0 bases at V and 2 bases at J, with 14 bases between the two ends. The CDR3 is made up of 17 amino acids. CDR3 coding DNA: TGTGCCACCAGCAGAGATCGGGAGGGGAAACGCAATCAGCCCCAGCATTTT. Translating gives CATSRDREGKRNQPQHF.

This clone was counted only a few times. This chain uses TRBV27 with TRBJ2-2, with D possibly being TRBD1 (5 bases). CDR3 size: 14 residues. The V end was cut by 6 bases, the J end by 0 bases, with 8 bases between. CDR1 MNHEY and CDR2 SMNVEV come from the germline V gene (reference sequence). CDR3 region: CASRKDTNTGELFF. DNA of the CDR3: TGTGCCAGCAGGAAGGACACGAACACCGGGGAGCTGTTTTTT.

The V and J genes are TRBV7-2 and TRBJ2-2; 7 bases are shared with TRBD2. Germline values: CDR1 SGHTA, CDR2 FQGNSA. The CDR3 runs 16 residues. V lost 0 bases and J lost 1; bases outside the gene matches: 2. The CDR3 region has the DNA TGTGCCAGCAGCTTAGCGGGCGGGGGGAACACCGGGGAGCTGTTTTTT. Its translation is CASSLAGGGNTGELFF. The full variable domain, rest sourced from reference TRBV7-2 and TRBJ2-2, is GAGVSQSPSNKVTEKGKDVELRCDPISGHTALYWYRQSLGQGLEFLIYFQGNSAPDKSGLPSDRFSAERTGGSVSTLTIQRTQQEDSAVYLCASSLAGGGNTGELFFGEGSRLTVL.

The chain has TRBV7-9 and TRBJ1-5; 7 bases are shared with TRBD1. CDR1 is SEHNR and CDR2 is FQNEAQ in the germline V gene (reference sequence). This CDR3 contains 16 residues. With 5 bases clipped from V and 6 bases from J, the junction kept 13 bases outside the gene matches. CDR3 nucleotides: TGTGCCAGCAGCACCTCCTTGCTCGGGACAGCTCAGCCCCAGCATTTT. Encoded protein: CASSTSLLGTAQPQHF.

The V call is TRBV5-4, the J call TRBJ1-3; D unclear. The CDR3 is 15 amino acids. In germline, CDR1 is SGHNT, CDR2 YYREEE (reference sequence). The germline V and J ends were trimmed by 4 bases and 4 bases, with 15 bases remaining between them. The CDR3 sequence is CASSPGLDPGNTIYF. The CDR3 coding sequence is TGTGCCAGCAGCCCCGGACTAGACCCCGGAAACACCATATATTTT.

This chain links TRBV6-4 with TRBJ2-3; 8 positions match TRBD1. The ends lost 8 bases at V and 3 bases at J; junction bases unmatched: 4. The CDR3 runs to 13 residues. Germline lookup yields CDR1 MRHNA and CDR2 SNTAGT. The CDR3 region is CASLGQVTDTQYF. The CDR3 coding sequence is TGTGCCAGCCTGGGACAGGTAACAGATACGCAGTATTTT.

This chain's CDR3 is CASSVGGQGAGELFF. CDR3 coding DNA: TGTGCCAGCAGCGTAGGCGGCCAGGGGGCGGGGGAGCTGTTTTTT. The V and J genes are TRBV9 and TRBJ2-2; 8 bases match TRBD1. CDR3 length: 15 residues. CDR1 is SGDLS and CDR2 is YYNGEE in the germline V gene. The J segment lost 8 bases and the V segment lost 0 bases, leaving 6 bases of the junction unmatched. Based on the CDR3 plus reference TRBV9 and TRBJ2-2, the full variable domain is DSGVTQTPKHLITATGQRVTLRCSPRSGDLSVYWYQQSLDQGLQFLIQYYNGEERAKGNILERFSAQQFPDLHSELNLSSLELGDSALYFCASSVGGQGAGELFFGEGSRLTVL.

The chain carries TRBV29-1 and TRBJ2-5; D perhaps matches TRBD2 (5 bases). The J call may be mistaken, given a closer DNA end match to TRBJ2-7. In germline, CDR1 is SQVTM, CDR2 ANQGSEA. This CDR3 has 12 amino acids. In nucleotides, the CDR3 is TGCAGCGTTGATGCAGGAGGCTACGAGCAGTACTTC. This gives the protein CSVDAGGYEQYF.

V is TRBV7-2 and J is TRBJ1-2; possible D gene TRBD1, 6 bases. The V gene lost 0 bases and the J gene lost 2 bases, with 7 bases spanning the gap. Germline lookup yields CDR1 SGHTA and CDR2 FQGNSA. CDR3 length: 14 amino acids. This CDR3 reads CASSLAQGNYGYTF. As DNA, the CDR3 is TGTGCCAGCAGCTTAGCCCAGGGGAACTATGGCTACACCTTC.

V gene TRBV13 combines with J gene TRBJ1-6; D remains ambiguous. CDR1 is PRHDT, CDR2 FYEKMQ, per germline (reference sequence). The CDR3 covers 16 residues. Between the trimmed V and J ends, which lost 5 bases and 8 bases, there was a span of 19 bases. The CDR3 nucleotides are TGTGCCAGCAGCCAAAGGATATTAAGCGGGTATTCACCCCTCCACTTT. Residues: CASSQRILSGYSPLHF.

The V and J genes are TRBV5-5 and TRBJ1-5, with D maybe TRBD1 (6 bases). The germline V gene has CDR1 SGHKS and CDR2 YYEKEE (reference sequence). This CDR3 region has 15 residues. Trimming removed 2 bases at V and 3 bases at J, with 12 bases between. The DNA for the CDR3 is TGTGCCAGCAGCTTATTGAAGGGGGACAATCAGCCCCAGCATTTT. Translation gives CASSLLKGDNQPQHF.

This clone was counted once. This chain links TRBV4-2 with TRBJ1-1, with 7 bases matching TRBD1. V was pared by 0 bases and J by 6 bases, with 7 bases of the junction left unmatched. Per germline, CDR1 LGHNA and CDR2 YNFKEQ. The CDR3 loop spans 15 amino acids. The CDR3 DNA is TGTGCCAGCAGCCAAGAGTTGGAGGGGGCGGCTGAAGCTTTCTTT. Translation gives CASSQELEGAAEAFF.

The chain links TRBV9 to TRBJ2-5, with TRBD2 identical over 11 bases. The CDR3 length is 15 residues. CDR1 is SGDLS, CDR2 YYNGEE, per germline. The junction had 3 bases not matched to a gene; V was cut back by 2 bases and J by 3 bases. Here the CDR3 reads CASSVSGGAEETQYF. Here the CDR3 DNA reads TGTGCCAGCAGCGTTAGCGGGGGGGCCGAAGAGACCCAGTACTTC. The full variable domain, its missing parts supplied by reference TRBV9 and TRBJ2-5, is DSGVTQTPKHLITATGQRVTLRCSPRSGDLSVYWYQQSLDQGLQFLIQYYNGEERAKGNILERFSAQQFPDLHSELNLSSLELGDSALYFCASSVSGGAEETQYFGPGTRLLVL.

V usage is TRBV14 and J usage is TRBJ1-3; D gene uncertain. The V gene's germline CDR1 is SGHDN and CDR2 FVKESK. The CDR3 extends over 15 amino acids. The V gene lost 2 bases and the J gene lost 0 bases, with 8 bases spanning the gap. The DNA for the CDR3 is TGTGCCAGCAGCCAACAGGCCTTCTCTGGAAACACCATATATTTT. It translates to CASSQQAFSGNTIYF.

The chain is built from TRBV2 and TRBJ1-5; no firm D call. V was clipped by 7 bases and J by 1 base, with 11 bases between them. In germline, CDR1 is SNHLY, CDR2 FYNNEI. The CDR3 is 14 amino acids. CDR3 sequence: CASKAGKSNQPQHF. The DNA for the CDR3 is TGTGCCAGCAAGGCGGGTAAGAGCAATCAGCCCCAGCATTTT.

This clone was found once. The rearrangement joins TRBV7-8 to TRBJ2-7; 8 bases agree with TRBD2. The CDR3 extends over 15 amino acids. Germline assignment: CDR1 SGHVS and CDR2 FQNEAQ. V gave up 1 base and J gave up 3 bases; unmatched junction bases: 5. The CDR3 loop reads CASSLEGTRHYEQYF. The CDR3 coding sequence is TGTGCCAGCAGCTTAGAGGGGACTAGGCACTACGAGCAGTACTTC. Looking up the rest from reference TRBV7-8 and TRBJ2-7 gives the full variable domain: GAGVSQSPRYKVAKRGQDVALRCDPISGHVSLFWYQQALGQGPEFLTYFQNEAQLDKSGLPSDRFFAERPEGSVSTLKIQRTQQEDSAVYLCASSLEGTRHYEQYFGPGTRLTVT.

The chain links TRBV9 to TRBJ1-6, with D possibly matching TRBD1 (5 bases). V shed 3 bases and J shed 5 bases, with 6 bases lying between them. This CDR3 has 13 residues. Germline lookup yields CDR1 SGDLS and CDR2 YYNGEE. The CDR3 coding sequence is TGTGCCAGCAGCGGGGGCAATAATTCACCCCTCCACTTT. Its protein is CASSGGNNSPLHF.